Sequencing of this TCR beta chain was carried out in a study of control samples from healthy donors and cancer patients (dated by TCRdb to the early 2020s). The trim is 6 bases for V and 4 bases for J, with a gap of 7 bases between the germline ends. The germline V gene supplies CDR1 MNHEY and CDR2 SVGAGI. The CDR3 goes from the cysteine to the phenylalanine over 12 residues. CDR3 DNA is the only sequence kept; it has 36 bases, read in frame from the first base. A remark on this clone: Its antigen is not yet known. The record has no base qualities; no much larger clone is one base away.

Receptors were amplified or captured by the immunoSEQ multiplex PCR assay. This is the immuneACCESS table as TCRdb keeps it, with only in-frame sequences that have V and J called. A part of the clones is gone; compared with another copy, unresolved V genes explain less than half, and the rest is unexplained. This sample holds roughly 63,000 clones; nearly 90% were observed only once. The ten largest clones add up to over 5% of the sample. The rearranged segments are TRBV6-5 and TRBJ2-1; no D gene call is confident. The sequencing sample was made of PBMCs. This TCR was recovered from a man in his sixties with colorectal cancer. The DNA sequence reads TGTGCCAGCAGCCTGAGGTACAATGAGCAGTTCTTC. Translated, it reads CASSLRYNEQFF.